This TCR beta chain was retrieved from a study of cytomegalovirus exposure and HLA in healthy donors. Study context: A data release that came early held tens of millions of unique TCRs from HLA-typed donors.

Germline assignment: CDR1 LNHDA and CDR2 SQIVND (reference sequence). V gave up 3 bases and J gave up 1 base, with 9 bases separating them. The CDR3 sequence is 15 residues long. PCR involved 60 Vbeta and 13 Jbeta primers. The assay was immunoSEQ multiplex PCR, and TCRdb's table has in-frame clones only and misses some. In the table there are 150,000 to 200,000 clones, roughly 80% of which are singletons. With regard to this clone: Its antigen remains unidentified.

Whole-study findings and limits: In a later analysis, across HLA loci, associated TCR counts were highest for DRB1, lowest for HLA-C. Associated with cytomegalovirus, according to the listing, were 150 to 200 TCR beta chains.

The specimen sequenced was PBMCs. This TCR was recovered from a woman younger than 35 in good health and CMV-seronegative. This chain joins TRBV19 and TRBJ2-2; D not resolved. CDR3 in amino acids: CASSIFSLNTGELFF. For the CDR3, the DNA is TGTGCCAGTAGTATTTTTTCCTTGAACACCGGGGAGCTGTTTTTT.